A selection of T cell receptor beta chains follows, all from one sample in a study of blood T cell repertoires in COVID-19. The method was immunoSEQ multiplex PCR; TCRdb's version includes in-frame clones alone and lacks a portion of them. This sample has 200,000 to 250,000 clones; over 75% occur once, and the top ten carry about 8.2%. Source material: PBMCs or T cells enriched from blood (not recorded which). These receptors all come from a woman in her fifties or sixties with acute COVID-19. Each CDR3 is given with its conserved first and last residue.

j_call: TRBJ1-5
v_call: TRBV30
cdr3_aa: CATDRGQGQPQHF

j_call: TRBJ1-1
v_call: TRBV19
cdr3_aa: CASKMDRMNTEAFF

j_call: TRBJ1-2
v_call: TRBV18
cdr3_aa: CASSPTGNYGYTF

j_call: TRBJ2-7
v_call: TRBV6-2/TRBV6-3
cdr3_aa: CASSTLYEQYF

j_call: TRBJ2-5
v_call: TRBV7-2
cdr3_aa: CASSLEGLAGKETQYF

j_call: TRBJ1-1
v_call: TRBV9
cdr3_aa: CASSSNEGTGPVLGAFF

j_call: TRBJ1-5
v_call: TRBV7-9
cdr3_aa: CASSPGGYSNQPQHF

j_call: TRBJ2-7
v_call: TRBV29-1
cdr3_aa: CSVEGQEPYEQYF

j_call: TRBJ2-7
v_call: TRBV3-1/TRBV3-2
cdr3_aa: CASSQRGTYEQYF

j_call: TRBJ1-4
v_call: TRBV29-1
cdr3_aa: CSVVFRGVSYNEKLFF

j_call: TRBJ2-7
v_call: TRBV5-8
cdr3_aa: CASSLAGPHEQYF

j_call: TRBJ1-2
v_call: TRBV19
cdr3_aa: CASSIGLDYGYTF

j_call: TRBJ2-1
v_call: TRBV3-1/TRBV3-2
cdr3_aa: CASSQDREQFF

j_call: TRBJ1-1
v_call: TRBV18
cdr3_aa: CASSTGPTEAFF

j_call: TRBJ1-2
v_call: TRBV18
cdr3_aa: CASSEQGSDSGYTF

j_call: TRBJ2-7
v_call: TRBV4-1
cdr3_aa: CASSPGVRAYEQYF

j_call: TRBJ1-2
v_call: TRBV7-2
cdr3_aa: CASSLSRHGDRDYGYTF

j_call: TRBJ2-1
v_call: TRBV6-1
cdr3_aa: CASSERLSAGNEQFF